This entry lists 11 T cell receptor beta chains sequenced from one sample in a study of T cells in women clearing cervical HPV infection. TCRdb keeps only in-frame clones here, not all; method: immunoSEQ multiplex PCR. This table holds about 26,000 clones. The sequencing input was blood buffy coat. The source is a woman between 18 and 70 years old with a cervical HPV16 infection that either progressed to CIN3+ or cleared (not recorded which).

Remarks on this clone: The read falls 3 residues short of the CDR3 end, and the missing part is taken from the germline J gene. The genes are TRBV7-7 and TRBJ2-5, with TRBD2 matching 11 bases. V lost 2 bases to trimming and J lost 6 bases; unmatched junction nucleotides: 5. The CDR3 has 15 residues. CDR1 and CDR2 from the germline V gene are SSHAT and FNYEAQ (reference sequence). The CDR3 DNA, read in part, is TGTGCCAGCAGCTTAATAGCGGGGGGGCCTCAGACC. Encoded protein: CASSLIAGGPQT. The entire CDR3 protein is CASSLIAGGPQTQYF.

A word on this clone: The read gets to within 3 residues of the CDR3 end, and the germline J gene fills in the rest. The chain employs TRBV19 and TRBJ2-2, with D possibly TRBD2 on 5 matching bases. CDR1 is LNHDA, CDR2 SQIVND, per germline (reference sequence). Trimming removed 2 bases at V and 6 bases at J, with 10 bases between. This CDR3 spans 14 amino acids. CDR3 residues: CASSISLGAGELFF. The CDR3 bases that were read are TGTGCCAGTAGTATATCCCTCGGGGCCGGGGAG.

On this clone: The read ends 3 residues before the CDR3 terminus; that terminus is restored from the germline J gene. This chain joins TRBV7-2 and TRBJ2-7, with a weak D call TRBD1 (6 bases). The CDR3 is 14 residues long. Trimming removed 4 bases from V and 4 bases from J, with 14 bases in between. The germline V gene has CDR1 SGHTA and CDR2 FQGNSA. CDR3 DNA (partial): TGTGCCAGCAGCTACGACAGGAAACTTTACGAG. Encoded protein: CASSYDRKLYE. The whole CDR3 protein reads CASSYDRKLYEQYF.

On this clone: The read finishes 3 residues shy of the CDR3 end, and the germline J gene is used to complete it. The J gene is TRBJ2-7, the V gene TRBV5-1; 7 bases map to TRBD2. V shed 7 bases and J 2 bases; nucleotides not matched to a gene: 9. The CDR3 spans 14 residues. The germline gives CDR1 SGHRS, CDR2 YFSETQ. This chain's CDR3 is CASQPSGKPYEQYF. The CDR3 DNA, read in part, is TGCGCCAGCCAACCCAGCGGGAAACCCTACGAG.

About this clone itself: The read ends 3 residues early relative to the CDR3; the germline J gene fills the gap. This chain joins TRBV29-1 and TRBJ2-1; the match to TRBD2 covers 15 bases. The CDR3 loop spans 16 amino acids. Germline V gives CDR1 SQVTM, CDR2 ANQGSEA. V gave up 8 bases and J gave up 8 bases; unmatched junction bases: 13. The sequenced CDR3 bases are TGCAGCCTCTGGACTAGCGGGAGGGCCGGGGTAGATGAG. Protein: CSLWTSGRAGVDE. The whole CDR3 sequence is CSLWTSGRAGVDEQFF.

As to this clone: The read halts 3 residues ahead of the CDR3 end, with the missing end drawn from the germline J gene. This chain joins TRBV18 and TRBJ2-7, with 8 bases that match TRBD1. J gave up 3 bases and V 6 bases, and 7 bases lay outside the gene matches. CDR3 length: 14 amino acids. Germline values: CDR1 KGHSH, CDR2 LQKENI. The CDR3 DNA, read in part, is TGTGCCAGCTCTCACGGACAGGGAGGCTACGAG. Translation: CASSHGQGGYE. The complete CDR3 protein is CASSHGQGGYEQYF.

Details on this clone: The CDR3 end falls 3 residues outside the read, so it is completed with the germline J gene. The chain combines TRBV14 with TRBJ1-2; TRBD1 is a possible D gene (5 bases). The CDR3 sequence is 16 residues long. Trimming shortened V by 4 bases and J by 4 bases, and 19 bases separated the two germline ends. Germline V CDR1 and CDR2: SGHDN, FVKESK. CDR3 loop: CASSRDESGSLYGYTF. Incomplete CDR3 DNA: TGTGCCAGCAGCCGGGACGAAAGCGGGTCCCTCTATGGC.

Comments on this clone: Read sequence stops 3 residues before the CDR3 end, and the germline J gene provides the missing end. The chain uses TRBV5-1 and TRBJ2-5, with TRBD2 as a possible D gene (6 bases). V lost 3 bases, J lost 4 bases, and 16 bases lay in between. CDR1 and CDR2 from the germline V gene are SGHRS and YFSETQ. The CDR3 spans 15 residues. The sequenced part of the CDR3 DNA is TGCGCCAGCAGCTACTTAGCGGACACCAGAGAGACC. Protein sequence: CASSYLADTRET. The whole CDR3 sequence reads CASSYLADTRETQYF.

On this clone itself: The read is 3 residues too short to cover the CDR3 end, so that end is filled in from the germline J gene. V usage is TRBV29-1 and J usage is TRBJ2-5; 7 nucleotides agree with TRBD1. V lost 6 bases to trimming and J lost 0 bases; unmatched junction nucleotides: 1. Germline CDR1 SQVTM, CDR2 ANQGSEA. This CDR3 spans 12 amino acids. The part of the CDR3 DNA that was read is TGCAGCGTGGACAGGTACCAAGAGACC. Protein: CSVDRYQET. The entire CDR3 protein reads CSVDRYQETQYF. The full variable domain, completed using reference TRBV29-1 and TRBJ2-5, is SAVISQKPSRDICQRGTSLTIQCQVDSQVTMMFWYRQQPGQSLTLIATANQGSEATYESGFVIDKFPISRPNLTFSTLTVSNMSPEDSSIYLCSVDRYQETQYFGPGTRLLVL.

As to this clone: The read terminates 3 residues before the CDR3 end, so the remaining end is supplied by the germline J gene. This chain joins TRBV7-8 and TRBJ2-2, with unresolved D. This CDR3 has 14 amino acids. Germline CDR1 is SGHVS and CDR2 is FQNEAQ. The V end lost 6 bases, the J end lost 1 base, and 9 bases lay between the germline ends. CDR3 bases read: TGTGCCAGCAGGGCCCGACAGAACACCGGGGAG. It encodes CASRARQNTGE. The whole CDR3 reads CASRARQNTGELFF.

The sequenced part of the CDR3 DNA is TGTGCCAGCAGAATAAAGGGGATAAGTACCGGGGAG. It yields the protein CASRIKGISTGE. The whole CDR3 protein is CASRIKGISTGELFF. The genes are TRBV6-2 or TRBV6-3 and TRBJ2-2; the D gene is possibly TRBD1 (5 bases). The read comes to an end 3 residues before the CDR3 does, leaving the germline J gene to fill in the end. Looked up from germline, CDR1 is MNHEY and CDR2 is SVGEGT. The CDR3 runs to 15 residues. The V gene lost 6 bases and the J gene lost 5 bases, with 16 bases spanning the gap.